This T cell receptor beta chain was obtained from a study of CD8 T cells in ankylosing spondylitis. Many counts were recorded for this clonotype. The antigen is not known. Quantitative barcoded 5'-RACE was used to prepare TCR beta libraries. TCRdb ran MiXCR on the 5' RACE reads and lists one entry per CDR3 protein. The table includes more than 650,000 distinct CDR3 sequences, approximately 12% detected once. Study results and limitations: A subset of motif variants has previously been described in the synovial fluid and blood of reactive arthritis. CD8+ by phenotype, disease-linked clones were relatively rare in peripheral blood. Seemingly characteristic of ankylosing spondylitis blood was a TCR beta motif consisting of about 8 highly homologous variants. Disease-linked clones reportedly concentrated significantly in matched ankylosing spondylitis synovial fluid.

Sequencing was performed on blood, either unsorted or a sorted T cell fraction (not recorded which). The TCR originated in a male donor with ankylosing spondylitis.

CDR3 DNA: TGCAGTGCTAGAGTAGCGGTTACTGGGGAGCTGTTTTTT. Protein: CSARVAVTGELFF. The chain is built from TRBV20-1 and TRBJ2-2, with D tentatively TRBD2 (6 bases). CDR3 length: 13 residues. Trimming took 1 base from V and 8 from J, leaving 11 bases between them. In germline, CDR1 is DFQATT, CDR2 SNEGSKA (reference sequence).